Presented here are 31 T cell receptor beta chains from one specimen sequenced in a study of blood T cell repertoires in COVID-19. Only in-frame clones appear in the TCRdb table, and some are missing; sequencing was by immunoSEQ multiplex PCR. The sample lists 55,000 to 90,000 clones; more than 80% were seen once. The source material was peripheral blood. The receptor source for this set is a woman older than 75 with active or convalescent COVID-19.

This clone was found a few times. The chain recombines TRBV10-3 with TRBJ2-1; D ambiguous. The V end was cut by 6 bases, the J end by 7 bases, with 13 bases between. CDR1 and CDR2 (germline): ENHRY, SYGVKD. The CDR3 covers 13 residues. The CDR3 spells CAISTYSENEQFF. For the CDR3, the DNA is TGTGCCATCAGCACCTATTCGGAGAATGAGCAGTTCTTC.

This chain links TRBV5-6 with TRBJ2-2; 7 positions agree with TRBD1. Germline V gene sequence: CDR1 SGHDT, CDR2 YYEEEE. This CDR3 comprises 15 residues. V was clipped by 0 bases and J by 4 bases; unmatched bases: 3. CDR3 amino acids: CASSLGTGGTGELFF. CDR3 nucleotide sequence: TGTGCCAGCAGCTTGGGGACAGGCGGCACCGGGGAGCTGTTTTTT.

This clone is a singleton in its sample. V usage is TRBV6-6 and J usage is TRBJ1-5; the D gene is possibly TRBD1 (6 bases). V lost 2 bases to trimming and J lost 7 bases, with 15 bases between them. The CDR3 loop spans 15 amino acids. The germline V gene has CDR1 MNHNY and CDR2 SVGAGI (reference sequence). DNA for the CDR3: TGTGCCAGCAGTTACGTTGCCACAGGGTCGCAGCCCCAGCATTTT. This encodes CASSYVATGSQPQHF.

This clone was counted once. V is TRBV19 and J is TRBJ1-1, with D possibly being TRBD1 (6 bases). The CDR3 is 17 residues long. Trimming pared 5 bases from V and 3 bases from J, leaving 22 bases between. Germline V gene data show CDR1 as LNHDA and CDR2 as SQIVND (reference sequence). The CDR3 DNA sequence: TGTGCCAGTAGTTGGAGACTAACAGGGCGAGGTGACACTGAAGCTTTCTTT. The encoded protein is CASSWRLTGRGDTEAFF. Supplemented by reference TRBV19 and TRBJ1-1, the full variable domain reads DGGITQSPKYLFRKEGQNVTLSCEQNLNHDAMYWYRQDPGQGLRLIYYSQIVNDFQKGDIAEGYSVSREKKESFPLTVTSAQKNPTAFYLCASSWRLTGRGDTEAFFGQGTRLTVV.

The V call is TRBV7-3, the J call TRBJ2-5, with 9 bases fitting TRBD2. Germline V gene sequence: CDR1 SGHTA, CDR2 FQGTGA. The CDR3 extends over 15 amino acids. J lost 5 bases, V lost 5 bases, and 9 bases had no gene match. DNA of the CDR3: TGTGCCAGCAGCCCCGGCGGGGGGGCCGTCGAGACCCAGTACTTC. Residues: CASSPGGGAVETQYF.

Here the CDR3 DNA reads TGTGCCAGCACCTCCGACAGGGCCTCTAGGAGCTACACCTTC. It yields the protein CASTSDRASRSYTF. This chain joins TRBV3-1 (or the pseudogene TRBV3-2) and TRBJ1-2; 7 bases agree with TRBD1. Germline V gene data show CDR1 as LGHDT and CDR2 as YNNKEL (reference sequence). V dropped 7 bases and J dropped 9; count of bases not matched to a gene: 14. The CDR3 loop spans 14 amino acids.

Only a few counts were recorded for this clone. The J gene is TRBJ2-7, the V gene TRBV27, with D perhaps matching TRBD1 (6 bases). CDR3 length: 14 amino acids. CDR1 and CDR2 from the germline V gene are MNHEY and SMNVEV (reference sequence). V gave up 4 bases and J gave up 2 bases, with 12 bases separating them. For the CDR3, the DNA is TGTGCCAGCAGTTACCGGGACACAACCTACGAGCAGTACTTC. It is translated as CASSYRDTTYEQYF.

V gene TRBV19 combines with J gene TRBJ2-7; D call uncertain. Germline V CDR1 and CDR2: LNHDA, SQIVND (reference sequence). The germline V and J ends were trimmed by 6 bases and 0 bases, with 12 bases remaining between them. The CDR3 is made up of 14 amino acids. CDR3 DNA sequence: TGTGCCAGTAGGGGCAGCTCCCTCTCCTACGAGCAGTACTTC. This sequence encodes CASRGSSLSYEQYF.

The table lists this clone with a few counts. This CDR3 reads CATSDLEGGKNTQYF. CDR3 DNA: TGTGCCACCAGTGATTTAGAAGGGGGTAAGAATACGCAGTATTTT. The V and J genes are TRBV24-1 and TRBJ2-3; the D gene is possibly TRBD1 (6 bases). The CDR3 spans 15 residues. The V end was cut by 1 base, the J end by 7 bases, with 14 bases between. Germline V gene sequence: CDR1 KGHDR, CDR2 SFDVKD.

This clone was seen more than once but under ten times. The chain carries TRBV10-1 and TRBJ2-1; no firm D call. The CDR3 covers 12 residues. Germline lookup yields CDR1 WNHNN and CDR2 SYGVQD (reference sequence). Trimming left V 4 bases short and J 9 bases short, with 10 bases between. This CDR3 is CASSVSNGEQFF. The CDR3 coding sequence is TGCGCCAGCAGTGTTTCTAACGGTGAGCAGTTCTTC.

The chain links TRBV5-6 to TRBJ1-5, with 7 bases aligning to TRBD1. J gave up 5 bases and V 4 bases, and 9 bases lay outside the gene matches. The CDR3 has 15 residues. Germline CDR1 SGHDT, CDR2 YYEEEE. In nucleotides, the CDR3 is TGTGCCAGCAGCCCATCGACAGGGCGTGATCAGCCCCAGCATTTT. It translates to CASSPSTGRDQPQHF.

CDR3 DNA: TGTGCCAGTAGTATTACAGACCAATCGCCCCAGCATTTT. As protein: CASSITDQSPQHF. The chain joins TRBV19 to TRBJ1-5, with D uncertain. CDR3 length equals 13 residues. Trimming removed 3 bases from V and 9 bases from J, with 12 bases in between. Germline V gives CDR1 LNHDA, CDR2 SQIVND (reference sequence).

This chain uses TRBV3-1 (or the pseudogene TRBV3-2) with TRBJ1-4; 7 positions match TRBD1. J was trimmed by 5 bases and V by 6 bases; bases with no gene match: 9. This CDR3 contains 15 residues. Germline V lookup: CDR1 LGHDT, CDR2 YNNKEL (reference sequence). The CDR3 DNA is TGTGCCAGCAGACACCACAGGGGCGAAAATGAAAAACTGTTTTTT. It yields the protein CASRHHRGENEKLFF.

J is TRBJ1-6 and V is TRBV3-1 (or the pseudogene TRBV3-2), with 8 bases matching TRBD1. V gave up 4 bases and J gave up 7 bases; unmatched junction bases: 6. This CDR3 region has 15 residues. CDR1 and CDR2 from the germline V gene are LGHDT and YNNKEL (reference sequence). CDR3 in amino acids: CASSPTTGANSPLHF. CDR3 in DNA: TGTGCCAGCAGCCCCACGACAGGGGCCAATTCACCCCTCCACTTT.

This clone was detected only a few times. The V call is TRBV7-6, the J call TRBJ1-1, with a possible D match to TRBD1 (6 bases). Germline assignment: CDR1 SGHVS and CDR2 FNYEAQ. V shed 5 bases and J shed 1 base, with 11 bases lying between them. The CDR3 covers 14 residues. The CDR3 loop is CASSPIQGNTEAFF. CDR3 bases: TGTGCCAGCAGCCCGATACAGGGGAACACTGAAGCTTTCTTT.

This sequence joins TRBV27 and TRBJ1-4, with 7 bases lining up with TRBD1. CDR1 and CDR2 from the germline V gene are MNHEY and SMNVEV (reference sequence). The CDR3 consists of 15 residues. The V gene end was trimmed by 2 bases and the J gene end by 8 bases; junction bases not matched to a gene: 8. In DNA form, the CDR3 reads TGTGCCAGCAGTTTAACAGGGGCAGTATGGGAAAAACTGTTTTTT. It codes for CASSLTGAVWEKLFF.

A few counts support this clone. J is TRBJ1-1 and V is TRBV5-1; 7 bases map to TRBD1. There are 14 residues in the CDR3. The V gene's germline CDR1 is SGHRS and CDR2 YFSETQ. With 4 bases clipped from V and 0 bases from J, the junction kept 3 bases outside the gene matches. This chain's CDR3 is CASSQGTVNTEAFF. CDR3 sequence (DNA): TGCGCCAGCAGCCAAGGGACAGTGAACACTGAAGCTTTCTTT. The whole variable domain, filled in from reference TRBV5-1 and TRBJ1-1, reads KAGVTQTPRYLIKTRGQQVTLSCSPISGHRSVSWYQQTPGQGLQFLFEYFSETQRNKGNFPGRFSGRQFSNSRSEMNVSTLELGDSALYLCASSQGTVNTEAFFGQGTRLTVV.

CDR3 amino acids: CASSLGGTAPGNTIYF. The DNA for the CDR3 is TGTGCCAGCAGCTTAGGAGGGACAGCCCCTGGAAACACCATATATTTT. The chain has TRBV7-8 and TRBJ1-3, with 7 bases fitting TRBD1. The CDR3 length is 16 residues. Germline CDR1 is SGHVS and CDR2 is FQNEAQ. V lost 1 base to trimming and J lost 2 bases; unmatched junction nucleotides: 5.

CDR3 loop: CASSQGAGIEAFF. CDR3 DNA sequence: TGCGCCAGCAGCCAGGGTGCGGGAATTGAAGCTTTCTTT. The V gene is TRBV4-1, the J gene TRBJ1-1; D gene unclear. Deletions cut 3 bases from V and 7 bases from J, with 12 bases between. This CDR3 has 13 amino acids. The germline gives CDR1 MGHRA, CDR2 YSYEKL.

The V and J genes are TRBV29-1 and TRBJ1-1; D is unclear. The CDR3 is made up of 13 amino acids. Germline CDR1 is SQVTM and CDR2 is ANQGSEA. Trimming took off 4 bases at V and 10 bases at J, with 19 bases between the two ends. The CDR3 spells CSVGIPRSAGAFF. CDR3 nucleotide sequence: TGCAGCGTTGGAATTCCAAGGAGTGCTGGAGCTTTCTTT.

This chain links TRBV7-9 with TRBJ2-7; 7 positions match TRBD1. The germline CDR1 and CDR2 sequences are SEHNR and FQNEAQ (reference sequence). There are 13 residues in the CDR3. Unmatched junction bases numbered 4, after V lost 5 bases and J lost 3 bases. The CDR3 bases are TGTGCCAGCAGCCGGACAGGAGACTACGAGCAGTACTTC. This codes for CASSRTGDYEQYF.

The CDR3 loop reads CASSGLRDTTDTQYF. CDR3 nucleotides: TGTGCCAGCAGCGGGCTCCGGGACACTACTGATACGCAGTATTTT. The genes are TRBV9 and TRBJ2-3; a possible D gene is TRBD1 (6 bases). Per germline, CDR1 SGDLS and CDR2 YYNGEE. This CDR3 is built from 15 residues. The germline V and J ends were trimmed by 3 bases and 6 bases, with 17 bases remaining between them.

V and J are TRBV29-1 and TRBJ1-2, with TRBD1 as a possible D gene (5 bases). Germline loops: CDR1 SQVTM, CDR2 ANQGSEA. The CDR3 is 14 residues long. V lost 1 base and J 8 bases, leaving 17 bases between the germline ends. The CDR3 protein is CSVEGFQGGSGYTF. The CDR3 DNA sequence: TGCAGCGTTGAAGGGTTCCAGGGCGGTTCGGGCTACACCTTC. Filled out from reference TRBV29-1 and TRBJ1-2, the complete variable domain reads SAVISQKPSRDICQRGTSLTIQCQVDSQVTMMFWYRQQPGQSLTLIATANQGSEATYESGFVIDKFPISRPNLTFSTLTVSNMSPEDSSIYLCSVEGFQGGSGYTFGSGTRLTVV.

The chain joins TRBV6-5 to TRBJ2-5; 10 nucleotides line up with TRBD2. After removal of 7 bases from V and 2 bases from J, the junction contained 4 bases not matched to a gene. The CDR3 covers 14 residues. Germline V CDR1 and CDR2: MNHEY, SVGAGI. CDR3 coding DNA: TGTGCCAGCACCTCGGGACTAGCGCAAGAGACCCAGTACTTC. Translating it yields CASTSGLAQETQYF.

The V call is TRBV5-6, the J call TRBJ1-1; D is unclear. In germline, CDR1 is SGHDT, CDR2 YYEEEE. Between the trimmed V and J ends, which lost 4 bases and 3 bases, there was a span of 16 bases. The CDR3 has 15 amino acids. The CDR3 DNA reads TGTGCCAGCAGCGCTCTGGAGAGGGTTCACACTGAAGCTTTCTTT. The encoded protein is CASSALERVHTEAFF.

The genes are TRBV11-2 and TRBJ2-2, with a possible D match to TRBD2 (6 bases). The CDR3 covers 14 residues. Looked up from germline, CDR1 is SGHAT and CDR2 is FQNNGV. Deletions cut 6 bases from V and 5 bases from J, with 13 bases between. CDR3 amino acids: CASRATGGTGELFF. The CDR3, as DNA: TGTGCCAGCAGGGCTACCGGGGGAACCGGGGAGCTGTTTTTT. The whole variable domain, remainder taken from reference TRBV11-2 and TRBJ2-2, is EAGVAQSPRYKIIEKRQSVAFWCNPISGHATLYWYQQILGQGPKLLIQFQNNGVVDDSQLPKDRFSAERLKGVDSTLKIQPAKLEDSAVYLCASRATGGTGELFFGEGSRLTVL.

The CDR3: CASHRGRVNTEAFF. The CDR3 DNA follows: TGTGCCAGCCACAGGGGCCGCGTGAACACTGAAGCTTTCTTT. This chain links TRBV7-3 with TRBJ1-1, with 7 bases aligning to TRBD1. V shed 8 bases and J 0 bases; nucleotides not matched to a gene: 6. The CDR3 is 14 amino acids. CDR1 is SGHTA, CDR2 FQGTGA, per germline.

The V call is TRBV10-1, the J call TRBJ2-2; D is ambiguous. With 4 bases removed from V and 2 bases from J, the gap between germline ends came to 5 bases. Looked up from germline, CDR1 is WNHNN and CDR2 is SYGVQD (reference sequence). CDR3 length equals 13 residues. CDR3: CASSVQNTGELFF. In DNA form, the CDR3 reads TGCGCCAGCAGTGTACAAAACACCGGGGAGCTGTTTTTT.

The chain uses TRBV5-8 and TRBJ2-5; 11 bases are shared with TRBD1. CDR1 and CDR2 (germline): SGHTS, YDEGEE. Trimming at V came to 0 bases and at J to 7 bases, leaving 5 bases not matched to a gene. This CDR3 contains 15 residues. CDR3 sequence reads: CASSLAIGTGGTQYF. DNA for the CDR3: TGTGCCAGCAGCTTGGCCATCGGGACAGGGGGGACCCAGTACTTC.

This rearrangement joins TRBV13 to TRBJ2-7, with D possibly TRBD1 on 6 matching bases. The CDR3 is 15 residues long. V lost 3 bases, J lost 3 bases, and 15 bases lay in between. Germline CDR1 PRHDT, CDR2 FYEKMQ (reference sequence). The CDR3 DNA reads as TGTGCCAGCAGCTTCCGCCTCCGGACAGTCTACGAGCAGTACTTC. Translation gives CASSFRLRTVYEQYF.

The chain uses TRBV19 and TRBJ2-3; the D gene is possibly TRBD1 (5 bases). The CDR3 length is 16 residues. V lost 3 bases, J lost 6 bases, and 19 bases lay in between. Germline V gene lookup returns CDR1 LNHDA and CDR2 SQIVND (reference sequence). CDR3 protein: CASSIQGRPFPDTQYF. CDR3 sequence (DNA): TGTGCCAGTAGTATCCAGGGTCGACCCTTTCCGGATACGCAGTATTTT.